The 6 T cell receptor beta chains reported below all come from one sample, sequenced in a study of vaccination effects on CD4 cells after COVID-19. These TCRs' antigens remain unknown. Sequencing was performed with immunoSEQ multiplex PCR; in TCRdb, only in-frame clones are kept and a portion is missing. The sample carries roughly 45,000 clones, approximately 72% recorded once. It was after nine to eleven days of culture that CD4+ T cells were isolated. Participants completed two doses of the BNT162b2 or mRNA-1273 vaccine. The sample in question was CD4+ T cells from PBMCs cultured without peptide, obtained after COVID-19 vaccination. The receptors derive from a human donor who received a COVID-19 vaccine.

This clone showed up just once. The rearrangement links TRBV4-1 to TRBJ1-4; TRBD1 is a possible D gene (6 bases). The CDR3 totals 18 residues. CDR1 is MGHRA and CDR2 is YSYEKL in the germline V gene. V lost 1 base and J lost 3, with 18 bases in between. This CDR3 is CASSQVLSINRANEKLFF. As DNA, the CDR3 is TGCGCCAGCAGCCAAGTACTTTCGATAAACAGGGCTAATGAAAAACTGTTTTTT.

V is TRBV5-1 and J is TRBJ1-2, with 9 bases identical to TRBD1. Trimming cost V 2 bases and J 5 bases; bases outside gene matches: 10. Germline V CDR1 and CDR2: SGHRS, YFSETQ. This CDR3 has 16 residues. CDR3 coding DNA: TGCGCCAGCAGCTTCACCGGGACAGGGAGTAATTATGGCTACACCTTC. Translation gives CASSFTGTGSNYGYTF.

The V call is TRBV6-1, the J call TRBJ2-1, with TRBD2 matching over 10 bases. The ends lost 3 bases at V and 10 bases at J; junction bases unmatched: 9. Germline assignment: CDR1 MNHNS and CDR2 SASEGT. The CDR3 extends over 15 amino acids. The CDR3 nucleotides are TGTGCCAGCAGTGATGGCCTAGCGGGAGCCTTGGAGCAGTTCTTC. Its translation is CASSDGLAGALEQFF.

CDR3 protein: CASSQLNRGPSNGYTF. The CDR3 DNA reads as TGTGCCAGCAGCCAATTAAACAGGGGGCCTTCGAATGGCTACACCTTC. This chain uses TRBV16 with TRBJ1-2; 9 bases are a match to TRBD1. From germline, CDR1 is KGHSY and CDR2 FQNENV. The CDR3 extends over 16 amino acids. Trimming took 1 base from V and 6 from J; bases not matched to a gene: 9.

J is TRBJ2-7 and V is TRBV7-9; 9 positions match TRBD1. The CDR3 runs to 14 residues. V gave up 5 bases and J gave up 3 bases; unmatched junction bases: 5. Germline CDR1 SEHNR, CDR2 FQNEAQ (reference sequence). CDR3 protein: CASSVTGGIYEQYF. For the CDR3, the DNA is TGTGCCAGCAGCGTAACAGGGGGCATCTACGAGCAGTACTTC.

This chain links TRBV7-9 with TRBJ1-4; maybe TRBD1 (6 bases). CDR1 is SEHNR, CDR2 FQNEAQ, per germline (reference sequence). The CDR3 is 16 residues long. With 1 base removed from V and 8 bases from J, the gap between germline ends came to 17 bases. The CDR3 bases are TGTGCCAGCAGCTTAGGAATGCACAGGGAGGGAGAAAAACTGTTTTTT. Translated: CASSLGMHREGEKLFF.